One and the same sample provided the 24 T cell receptor beta chains below, sequenced in a study of beta chain features in type 1 diabetes. Their recognized antigens are unknown. Study conclusions and caveats: TCRB CDR3s from Type 1 diabetes patients were moderately but significantly shorter in all four CD4+ subsets.

The sequenced template was cDNA made from the entire isolated RNA. Data came from immunoSEQ multiplex PCR; TCRdb stores just in-frame clones and leaves some out. The repertoire includes 500,000 to 850,000 clones, over 12% of them detected once, and nearly 0.04% sits in the top ten. Sequences were obtained from naive CD4+ T cells from blood. The source is a man aged 18-30 years with type 1 diabetes.

This chain connects TRBV5-1 to TRBJ2-7; 8 positions match TRBD2. Trimming took 2 bases from V and 2 from J; bases not matched to a gene: 18. CDR1 and CDR2 from the germline V gene are SGHRS and YFSETQ. CDR3 size: 19 residues. The CDR3: CASSLLRLAPGGIPYEQYF. Written as DNA, the CDR3 is TGCGCCAGCAGCTTATTGAGACTTGCCCCGGGAGGGATTCCCTACGAGCAGTACTTC.

This clone was seen a few times. The V call is TRBV5-1, the J call TRBJ2-2; D is uncertain. Germline loops: CDR1 SGHRS, CDR2 YFSETQ. The CDR3 has 13 residues. V dropped 3 bases and J dropped 2 bases, with 5 bases sitting between them. The CDR3 DNA follows: TGCGCCAGCAGCTCGTCAAACACCGGGGAGCTGTTTTTT. Amino acid sequence: CASSSSNTGELFF.

The V gene is TRBV9, the J gene TRBJ2-6, with unresolved D. CDR1 and CDR2 (germline): SGDLS, YYNGEE. Trimming removed 0 bases from V and 0 bases from J, with 7 bases in between. The CDR3 extends over 16 amino acids. Here the CDR3 DNA reads TGTGCCAGCAGCGTAGATGCACGCTCTGGGGCCAACGTCCTGACTTTC. Amino acid sequence: CASSVDARSGANVLTF.

This clone was counted between two and nine times. The chain couples TRBV7-2 to TRBJ2-6, with unresolved D. Trimming removed 4 bases at V and 0 bases at J, with 16 bases between. The CDR3 contains 18 residues. The germline V gene encodes CDR1 SGHTA and CDR2 FQGNSA. In DNA form, the CDR3 reads TGTGCCAGCAGCTCGACCGATCTCGGACGCTCTGGGGCCAACGTCCTGACTTTC. This encodes CASSSTDLGRSGANVLTF.

This clone was counted between two and nine times. The chain recombines TRBV7-9 with TRBJ2-7; 10 bases are a match to TRBD1. Germline V lookup: CDR1 SEHNR, CDR2 FQNEAQ (reference sequence). This CDR3 has 15 amino acids. Trimming took 5 bases from V and 3 from J; bases not matched to a gene: 7. The CDR3 nucleotides are TGTGCCAGCAGCCCGCGACAGGGGGCAGGCTACGAGCAGTACTTC. Translated, it gives CASSPRQGAGYEQYF.

This clone was seen a few times. V and J are TRBV25-1 and TRBJ2-1, with 11 positions matching TRBD1. Germline assignment: CDR1 MGHDK and CDR2 SYGVNS. Trimming removed 4 bases from V and 7 bases from J; junction bases left unmatched: 9. This CDR3 is built from 16 residues. The CDR3 sequence is CASSVPPGQGGNEQFF. CDR3 bases: TGTGCCAGCAGTGTACCGCCGGGACAGGGGGGTAATGAGCAGTTCTTC.

The CDR3 DNA is TGTGCCAGCTCACCATCGGGGGACCACACAGATACGCAGTATTTT. The encoded protein is CASSPSGDHTDTQYF. V and J are TRBV18 and TRBJ2-3, with D tentatively TRBD2 (6 bases). This CDR3 is 15 amino acids long. Trimming shortened V by 2 bases and J by 2 bases, and 11 bases separated the two germline ends. CDR1 and CDR2 from the germline V gene are KGHSH and LQKENI.

This rearrangement joins TRBV10-1 to TRBJ2-3; the D gene could be TRBD1 or TRBD2 (5 bases each). The germline gives CDR1 WNHNN, CDR2 SYGVQD (reference sequence). The CDR3 totals 16 residues. V was pared by 5 bases and J by 1 base, with 16 bases between. Here the CDR3 reads CASSPPAGTGTDTQYF. In DNA form, the CDR3 reads TGCGCCAGCAGTCCACCAGCAGGGACGGGCACAGATACGCAGTATTTT.

This clone has more than one count but fewer than ten. V gene TRBV6-6 combines with J gene TRBJ2-7; TRBD2 agrees at 7 bases. Germline V gene sequence: CDR1 MNHNY, CDR2 SVGAGI (reference sequence). V lost 0 bases, J lost 2 bases, and 1 base stayed unmatched. The CDR3 loop spans 14 amino acids. CDR3 region: CASSYSGGTYEQYF. In nucleotides, the CDR3 is TGTGCCAGCAGTTACTCGGGGGGGACCTACGAGCAGTACTTC.

This clone turned up a few times. This chain uses TRBV2 with TRBJ1-2; possibly TRBD1 for D (6 bases). Trimming removed 9 bases at V and 8 bases at J, with 16 bases between. Germline V gives CDR1 SNHLY, CDR2 FYNNEI. CDR3 length equals 12 residues. CDR3: CASGGQQWGYTF. In DNA form, the CDR3 reads TGTGCCAGTGGAGGACAGCAGTGGGGCTACACCTTC.

V is TRBV6-1 and J is TRBJ2-3, with a tentative D call TRBD2 (6 bases). Germline CDR1 reads MNHNS; CDR2 reads SASEGT. V lost 5 bases, J lost 5 bases, and 14 bases lay in between. The CDR3 covers 14 residues. In nucleotides, the CDR3 is TGTGCCAGCAGTCTCCGGGACTCGCGAGATACGCAGTATTTT. The encoded protein is CASSLRDSRDTQYF.

About this clone: Other DNA sequences from this sample encode an identical CDR3 as well. The V and J genes are TRBV30 and TRBJ1-2; D is possibly TRBD1 (5 bases). The CDR3 totals 14 residues. Germline CDR1 and CDR2: GTSNPN and SVGIG (reference sequence). Trimming removed 2 bases at V and 8 bases at J, with 18 bases between. The CDR3 loop reads CAWSPFDSPGGYTF. In DNA, the CDR3 is TGTGCCTGGAGTCCATTCGACAGCCCCGGGGGCTACACCTTC.

In its sample, this clone was seen a few times. V usage is TRBV30 and J usage is TRBJ2-6; D remains unclear. V shed 3 bases and J shed 1 base, with 19 bases lying between them. The CDR3 covers 18 residues. Per the germline V gene, CDR1 is GTSNPN and CDR2 is SVGIG (reference sequence). In DNA form, the CDR3 reads TGTGCCTGGAGCAATCCGGGTCTCCGGCTGTCTGGGGCCAACGTCCTGACTTTC. The encoded protein is CAWSNPGLRLSGANVLTF.

The chain couples TRBV7-2 to TRBJ2-1, with TRBD1 matching over 7 bases. The CDR3 is 13 amino acids. The germline V gene encodes CDR1 SGHTA and CDR2 FQGNSA. V was clipped by 1 base and J by 8 bases; unmatched bases: 2. For the CDR3, the DNA is TGTGCCAGCAGCTTAGAAAGGGGGCATGAGCAGTTCTTC. Its translation: CASSLERGHEQFF.

This chain uses TRBV6-5 with TRBJ2-3; 7 bases map to TRBD1. Germline CDR1 and CDR2: MNHEY and SVGAGI. J was trimmed by 2 bases and V by 5 bases; bases with no gene match: 7. The CDR3 contains 15 residues. The CDR3 sequence is CASSRGQLDTDTQYF. CDR3 in DNA: TGTGCCAGCAGTAGGGGACAGCTAGACACAGATACGCAGTATTTT.

V and J are TRBV14 and TRBJ2-7; 10 nucleotides agree with TRBD1. CDR3 length equals 15 residues. Germline V gene sequence: CDR1 SGHDN, CDR2 FVKESK. V was clipped by 4 bases and J by 2 bases; unmatched bases: 5. CDR3 sequence (DNA): TGTGCCAGCAGCCCTGCCGGGACAGGGGCCTACGAGCAGTACTTC. This gives the protein CASSPAGTGAYEQYF.

V and J are TRBV4-2 and TRBJ2-7, with D perhaps assigned TRBD1 or TRBD2 (6 bases each). CDR1 and CDR2 from the germline V gene are LGHNA and YNFKEQ. The CDR3 has 17 amino acids. Trimming shortened V by 1 base and J by 3 bases, and 19 bases separated the two germline ends. The CDR3: CASSQASAGGTIYEQYF. CDR3 coding DNA: TGTGCCAGCAGCCAAGCAAGTGCCGGGGGCACAATCTACGAGCAGTACTTC.

Only a few counts were recorded for this clone. The rearrangement uses TRBV25-1 and TRBJ1-4; possibly TRBD1 for D (5 bases). The CDR3 extends over 13 amino acids. Germline lookup yields CDR1 MGHDK and CDR2 SYGVNS. V lost 6 bases and J lost 5, with 10 bases in between. This chain's CDR3 is CASRGGANEKLFF. In DNA form, the CDR3 reads TGTGCCAGCAGGGGAGGGGCGAATGAAAAACTGTTTTTT.

This clone came up once. The chain combines TRBV4-2 with TRBJ2-3, with 7 bases identical to TRBD2. With V trimmed by 0 bases and J by 6 bases, 9 bases remained unmatched. This CDR3 comprises 16 residues. In germline, CDR1 is LGHNA, CDR2 YNFKEQ. CDR3 region: CASSQERAGVGDTQYF. The CDR3 nucleotides are TGTGCCAGCAGCCAAGAAAGGGCGGGGGTAGGGGATACGCAGTATTTT.

This clone showed up just a few times. This chain links TRBV2 with TRBJ2-5; D perhaps matches TRBD2 (6 bases). The CDR3 extends over 13 amino acids. V was trimmed by 7 bases and J by 1 base, leaving 10 bases between them. Germline CDR1 is SNHLY and CDR2 is FYNNEI. The CDR3, as DNA: TGTGCCAGCACAGCGGGTCTCCAAGAGACCCAGTACTTC. It codes for CASTAGLQETQYF.

This clone appeared once. The CDR3 DNA is TGTGCCTGGTGCCATGGACTAGCGACGCTTATGGGGCAGTACTTC. Its protein is CAWCHGLATLMGQYF. V is TRBV30 and J is TRBJ2-7; TRBD2 agrees at 9 bases. V lost 5 bases and J lost 9; bases outside the gene matches: 17. Germline V CDR1 and CDR2: GTSNPN, SVGIG (reference sequence). CDR3 size: 15 residues.

This rearrangement joins TRBV29-1 to TRBJ2-1, with 8 positions matching TRBD1. The CDR3 length is 13 residues. Germline CDR1 SQVTM, CDR2 ANQGSEA. V lost 7 bases to trimming and J lost 1 base; unmatched junction nucleotides: 3. The CDR3 protein is CSARQGSYNEQFF. CDR3 DNA: TGCAGCGCTAGACAGGGGTCCTACAATGAGCAGTTCTTC.

This clone has only a few counts. The chain combines TRBV30 with TRBJ2-5, with 7 bases matching TRBD1. This CDR3 is 12 amino acids long. V trimming: 4 bases; J trimming: 5 bases; junction bases outside the gene matches: 4. CDR1 GTSNPN and CDR2 SVGIG come from the germline V gene (reference sequence). CDR3 bases: TGTGCCTGGAAGGGGGCCGGTGAGACCCAGTACTTC. This gives the protein CAWKGAGETQYF.

The chain uses TRBV28 and TRBJ2-7; TRBD1 matches at 7 bases. Trimming at V came to 6 bases and at J to 0 bases, leaving 14 bases not matched to a gene. Germline V gives CDR1 MDHEN, CDR2 SYDVKM. There are 17 residues in the CDR3. The CDR3 DNA reads TGTGCCAGCAGGCCCGCCCCATTGGACAGGTCCTCCTACGAGCAGTACTTC. Translated, it gives CASRPAPLDRSSYEQYF.